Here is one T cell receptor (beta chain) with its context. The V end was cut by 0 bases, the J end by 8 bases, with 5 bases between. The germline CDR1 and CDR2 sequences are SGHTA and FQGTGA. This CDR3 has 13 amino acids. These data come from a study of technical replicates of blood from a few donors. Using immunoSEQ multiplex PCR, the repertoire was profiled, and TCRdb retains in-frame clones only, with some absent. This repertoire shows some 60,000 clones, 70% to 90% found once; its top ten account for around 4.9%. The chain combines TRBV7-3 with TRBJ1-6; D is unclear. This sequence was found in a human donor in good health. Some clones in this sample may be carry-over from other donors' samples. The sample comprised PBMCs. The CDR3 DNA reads TGTGCCAGCAGCTTAACTCGGGATTCACCCCTCCACTTT. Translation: CASSLTRDSPLHF.